This entry lists 21 T cell receptor beta chains sequenced from one sample in a study of a mutant IDH1 vaccine in newly diagnosed glioma. TCRdb keeps only in-frame clones here, not all; method: immunoSEQ multiplex PCR. The sample records fewer than 150,000 clones, under 90% being singletons. The sample's time point: week 11, during vaccination. Each dose delivered 300 ug of mutant IDH1 20-mer peptide subcutaneously with imiquimod. Antigens of these TCRs are unknown. This sample comprised PBMCs, obtained from a glioma patient whose treatment included an IDH1 peptide vaccine. The receptors shown here come from a woman aged 50 to 65 with glioma.

V gene TRBV28 combines with J gene TRBJ1-5; 8 bases are shared with TRBD1. J gave up 0 bases and V 5 bases, and 9 bases lay outside the gene matches. The CDR3 runs to 17 residues. Looked up from germline, CDR1 is MDHEN and CDR2 is SYDVKM. The CDR3 DNA reads as TGTGCCAGCAGTAACCCCAGGACAGGGAATAGCAATCAGCCCCAGCATTTT. Translation: CASSNPRTGNSNQPQHF.

This rearrangement joins TRBV13 to TRBJ2-3, with a tentative D call TRBD2 (6 bases). From germline, CDR1 is PRHDT and CDR2 FYEKMQ (reference sequence). CDR3 length: 16 amino acids. Trimming cost V 3 bases and J 0 bases, with 13 bases left between them. The CDR3 loop is CASSFNAGTSTDTQYF. CDR3 DNA sequence: TGTGCCAGCAGCTTTAACGCGGGAACTAGCACAGATACGCAGTATTTT. Supplemented by reference TRBV13 and TRBJ2-3, the full variable domain reads AAGVIQSPRHLIKEKRETATLKCYPIPRHDTVYWYQQGPGQDPQFLISFYEKMQSDKGSIPDRFSAQQFSDYHSELNMSSLELGDSALYFCASSFNAGTSTDTQYFGPGTRLTVL.

The V gene is TRBV6-6, the J gene TRBJ2-2, with TRBD2 as a possible D gene (5 bases). The germline V and J ends were trimmed by 7 bases and 4 bases, with 13 bases remaining between them. Germline V gene data show CDR1 as MNHNY and CDR2 as SVGAGI (reference sequence). The CDR3 covers 14 residues. The DNA for the CDR3 is TGTGCCAGCATTAAAGAGGGTTCCACCGGGGAGCTGTTTTTT. Translating gives CASIKEGSTGELFF.

Concerning this clone: In the same sample, other DNA sequences code for this CDR3. V is TRBV9 and J is TRBJ2-3, with TRBD2 matching 10 bases. Per the germline V gene, CDR1 is SGDLS and CDR2 is YYNGEE. J was trimmed by 4 bases and V by 0 bases; bases with no gene match: 2. The CDR3 has 15 residues. This CDR3 reads CASSVGLAGADTQYF. The CDR3 nucleotides are TGTGCCAGCAGCGTAGGGCTAGCGGGAGCAGATACGCAGTATTTT.

This clone was picked up one time. This sequence joins TRBV30 and TRBJ2-7; D uncertain. Per the germline V gene, CDR1 is GTSNPN and CDR2 is SVGIG (reference sequence). V lost 2 bases, J lost 2 bases, and 10 bases lay in between. The CDR3 is 13 residues long. The CDR3 bases are TGTGCCTGGAGTAAGGGTGTTCCCTACGAGCAGTACTTC. This sequence encodes CAWSKGVPYEQYF.

The genes are TRBV6-6 and TRBJ2-7, with 12 bases fitting TRBD1. V gave up 4 bases and J gave up 7 bases; unmatched junction bases: 8. CDR1 MNHNY and CDR2 SVGAGI come from the germline V gene (reference sequence). The CDR3 contains 15 residues. This CDR3 is CASSSTGQGAEEQYF. The CDR3 region has the DNA TGTGCCAGCAGTTCAACGGGACAGGGGGCTGAGGAGCAGTACTTC.

In this sample, this clone turned up once. V gene TRBV6-1 combines with J gene TRBJ2-3, with D maybe TRBD2 (5 bases). The length of the CDR3 is 13 residues. V was shortened by 6 bases and J by 6 bases, with 13 bases between the two germline ends. Germline CDR1 MNHNS, CDR2 SASEGT. As DNA, the CDR3 is TGTGCCAGCAGGAGGGCTGTGGGGGATACGCAGTATTTT. Protein sequence: CASRRAVGDTQYF.

The chain links TRBV9 to TRBJ1-3; no definite D call. CDR1 and CDR2 from the germline V gene are SGDLS and YYNGEE. Trimming stripped 7 bases from V and 0 bases from J, with 8 bases between. The CDR3 totals 13 residues. The CDR3 reads CASGLSSGNTIYF. CDR3 nucleotide sequence: TGTGCCAGCGGTCTTAGCTCTGGAAACACCATATATTTT.

The J gene is TRBJ1-1, the V gene TRBV19; no firm D call. Trimming left V 6 bases short and J 0 bases short, with 11 bases between. This CDR3 spans 14 amino acids. CDR1 and CDR2 (germline): LNHDA, SQIVND (reference sequence). The CDR3: CASREALMNTEAFF. In nucleotides, the CDR3 is TGTGCCAGTAGGGAGGCACTTATGAACACTGAAGCTTTCTTT.

The V and J genes are TRBV6-6 and TRBJ1-2; D might be TRBD1 (6 bases). V was clipped by 5 bases and J by 4 bases, with 11 bases between them. Germline CDR1 reads MNHNY; CDR2 reads SVGAGI (reference sequence). The CDR3 has 13 residues. Here the CDR3 DNA reads TGTGCCAGCAGTCAGGACAGCGTCTATGGCTACACCTTC. Translating it yields CASSQDSVYGYTF.

The chain links TRBV28 to TRBJ2-7; no clear D gene. Trimming stripped 6 bases from V and 4 bases from J, with 10 bases between. Germline CDR1 reads MDHEN; CDR2 reads SYDVKM. The CDR3 totals 12 residues. DNA of the CDR3: TGTGCCAGCAGCCCTTACCCATACGAGCAGTACTTC. It is translated as CASSPYPYEQYF.

This rearrangement joins TRBV2 to TRBJ2-2; D unresolved. The CDR3 consists of 10 residues. CDR1 and CDR2 from the germline V gene are SNHLY and FYNNEI. V shed 7 bases and J shed 8 bases, with 5 bases lying between them. The CDR3 bases are TGTGCCAGCAAAAGGGGGGAGCTGTTTTTT. Amino acid sequence: CASKRGELFF.

The chain is built from TRBV5-8 and TRBJ1-5; 9 bases are a match to TRBD1. The CDR3 is 18 residues long. V trimming: 2 bases; J trimming: 2 bases; junction bases outside the gene matches: 11. CDR1 is SGHTS, CDR2 YDEGEE, per germline. This CDR3 reads CASSFWDREGAGNQPQHF. As DNA, the CDR3 is TGTGCCAGCAGCTTTTGGGACAGGGAGGGGGCGGGCAATCAGCCCCAGCATTTT.

Here the CDR3 reads CASSYLQNTDTQYF. The CDR3 nucleotides read TGTGCCAGCAGTTACCTACAGAACACAGATACGCAGTATTTT. V gene TRBV6-5 combines with J gene TRBJ2-3; the D is unclear. CDR1 and CDR2 from the germline V gene are MNHEY and SVGAGI. V was cut by 2 bases and J by 2 bases, with 8 bases left in between. This CDR3 region has 14 residues.

J is TRBJ2-5 and V is TRBV4-1, with TRBD2 matching over 12 bases. J gave up 4 bases and V 3 bases, and 3 bases lay outside the gene matches. Germline V gene sequence: CDR1 MGHRA, CDR2 YSYEKL. The CDR3 spans 15 residues. The CDR3 DNA follows: TGCGCCAGCAGCCAGACTAGCGGGAGCGGAGAGACCCAGTACTTC. Its protein is CASSQTSGSGETQYF.

The CDR3 loop reads CASSLGEPNTEAFF. The DNA of the CDR3 is TGTGCCAGCAGTCTCGGGGAGCCGAACACTGAAGCTTTCTTT. The chain joins TRBV6-4 to TRBJ1-1; D gene uncertain. CDR3 length: 14 amino acids. The V gene lost 5 bases and the J gene lost 1 base, with 11 bases spanning the gap. Germline V gene sequence: CDR1 MRHNA, CDR2 SNTAGT.

The genes are TRBV5-1 and TRBJ2-1; the match to TRBD2 covers 13 bases. CDR1 is SGHRS and CDR2 is YFSETQ in the germline V gene. With V trimmed by 4 bases and J by 7 bases, 5 bases remained unmatched. CDR3 length: 15 amino acids. The CDR3 sequence is CASSRTSGSQNEQFF. For the CDR3, the DNA is TGCGCCAGCAGCCGGACTAGCGGGAGTCAGAATGAGCAGTTCTTC. The whole variable domain, remainder taken from reference TRBV5-1 and TRBJ2-1, is KAGVTQTPRYLIKTRGQQVTLSCSPISGHRSVSWYQQTPGQGLQFLFEYFSETQRNKGNFPGRFSGRQFSNSRSEMNVSTLELGDSALYLCASSRTSGSQNEQFFGPGTRLTVL.

The CDR3 bases are TGTGCCAGCAGCTCCACAGAGGATTCACCCCTCCACTTT. Protein sequence: CASSSTEDSPLHF. This chain links TRBV7-9 with TRBJ1-6; unclear D gene. Germline-derived CDR1 and CDR2 are SEHNR and FQNEAQ (reference sequence). The CDR3 consists of 13 residues. The V end lost 4 bases, the J end lost 8 bases, and 9 bases lay between the germline ends.

This clone appeared a single time. The CDR3 DNA is TGTGCCAGCTCAAGGGGTTTTGATGGCACTGAAGCTTTCTTT. Its protein product is CASSRGFDGTEAFF. V usage is TRBV2 and J usage is TRBJ1-1; D might be TRBD1 (5 bases). The CDR3 loop spans 14 amino acids. Germline lookup yields CDR1 SNHLY and CDR2 FYNNEI. Between the trimmed V and J ends, which lost 8 bases and 4 bases, there was a span of 17 bases.

The J gene is TRBJ2-5, the V gene TRBV29-1; D is unclear. V lost 1 base, J lost 2 bases, and 8 bases lay in between. The CDR3 loop spans 13 amino acids. CDR1 and CDR2 from the germline V gene are SQVTM and ANQGSEA. The CDR3 DNA follows: TGCAGCGTTGAAGGGCCCGGGCAAGAGACCCAGTACTTC. Translating it yields CSVEGPGQETQYF.

The J gene is TRBJ2-1, the V gene TRBV5-1; D possibly uses TRBD1 or TRBD2 (5 bases each). In germline, CDR1 is SGHRS, CDR2 YFSETQ. This CDR3 region has 17 residues. Trimming cost V 1 base and J 9 bases, with 23 bases left between them. The CDR3 reads CASSLKAVGGVGGEQFF. CDR3 nucleotide sequence: TGCGCCAGCAGCTTGAAAGCTGTTGGGGGAGTCGGCGGTGAGCAGTTCTTC.